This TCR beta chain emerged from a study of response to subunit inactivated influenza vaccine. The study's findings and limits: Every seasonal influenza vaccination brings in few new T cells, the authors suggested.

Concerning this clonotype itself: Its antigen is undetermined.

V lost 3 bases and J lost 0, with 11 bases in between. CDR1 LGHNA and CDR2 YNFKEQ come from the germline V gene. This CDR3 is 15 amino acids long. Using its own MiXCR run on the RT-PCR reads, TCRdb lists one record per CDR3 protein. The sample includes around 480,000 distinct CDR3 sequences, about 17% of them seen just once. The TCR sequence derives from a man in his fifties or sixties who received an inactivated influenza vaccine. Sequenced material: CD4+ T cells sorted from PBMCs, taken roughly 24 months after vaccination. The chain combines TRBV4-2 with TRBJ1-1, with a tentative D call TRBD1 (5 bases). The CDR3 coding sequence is TGTGCCAGCAGCCAGGAGACAGTGATGAACACTGAAGCTTTCTTT. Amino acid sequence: CASSQETVMNTEAFF.